Below are 30 T cell receptor beta chains sequenced from a single sample in a study of cytomegalovirus exposure and HLA in healthy donors. The PCR used 60 Vbeta and 13 Jbeta primers. Generated by immunoSEQ multiplex PCR, the TCRdb table keeps only in-frame clones and is missing some. Of roughly 93,000 clones listed, roughly 77% were seen once; the top ten hold around 7%. The specimen sequenced was PBMCs. These receptors were obtained from a man younger than 45 in good health and CMV-seronegative.

The chain joins TRBV30 to TRBJ2-5, with TRBD1 identical over 10 bases. Germline loops: CDR1 GTSNPN, CDR2 SVGIG (reference sequence). J lost 5 bases, V lost 2 bases, and 5 bases had no gene match. The CDR3 contains 14 residues. The chain's CDR3 is CAWSRDRGQETQYF. In nucleotides, the CDR3 is TGTGCCTGGAGTCGAGACAGGGGGCAGGAGACCCAGTACTTC.

This chain joins TRBV10-3 and TRBJ2-7, with 9 bases that match TRBD1. The CDR3 sequence is 13 residues long. Germline assignment: CDR1 ENHRY and CDR2 SYGVKD. With V trimmed by 6 bases and J by 6 bases, 6 bases remained unmatched. CDR3 DNA: TGTGCCATCAGGTTACAGGGGGCAGGCGAGCAGTACTTC. Translation gives CAIRLQGAGEQYF.

This chain joins TRBV28 and TRBJ1-1; D gene uncertain. There are 13 residues in the CDR3. Germline CDR1 and CDR2: MDHEN and SYDVKM. Trimming cost V 6 bases and J 3 bases, with 11 bases left between them. The CDR3 DNA reads TGTGCCAGCAGCCTCCTAGGTGACACTGAAGCTTTCTTT. Protein: CASSLLGDTEAFF.

V usage is TRBV5-1 and J usage is TRBJ1-5, with D possibly matching TRBD1 (5 bases). CDR3 size: 15 residues. CDR1 and CDR2 from the germline V gene are SGHRS and YFSETQ. V gave up 5 bases and J gave up 2 bases, with 14 bases separating them. In DNA, the CDR3 is TGCGCCAGCAGTCGCGACGGGGGGGGCAATCAGCCCCAGCATTTT. It is translated as CASSRDGGGNQPQHF.

The chain joins TRBV6-1 to TRBJ2-2, with unresolved D. CDR3 length equals 13 residues. V dropped 6 bases and J dropped 3 bases, with 8 bases sitting between them. The germline CDR1 and CDR2 sequences are MNHNS and SASEGT. CDR3 in amino acids: CASSPGDTGELFF. The CDR3 nucleotides read TGTGCCAGCAGCCCCGGTGACACCGGGGAGCTGTTTTTT.

The chain links TRBV27 to TRBJ1-1, with D possibly being TRBD1 (6 bases). The CDR3 is 13 residues long. V lost 5 bases, J lost 4 bases, and 11 bases lay in between. CDR1 MNHEY and CDR2 SMNVEV come from the germline V gene (reference sequence). CDR3 nucleotides: TGTGCCAGCAGTATTACAGGGATCACTGAAGCTTTCTTT. Its protein product is CASSITGITEAFF.

The genes are TRBV5-1 and TRBJ2-2, with D perhaps TRBD1 (6 bases). The CDR3 length is 13 residues. Looked up from germline, CDR1 is SGHRS and CDR2 is YFSETQ. The ends were cut back, 0 bases at V and 6 bases at J, with 6 bases in the middle. The CDR3 reads CASSLGGPGELFF. CDR3 nucleotide sequence: TGCGCCAGCAGCTTGGGGGGGCCCGGGGAGCTGTTTTTT.

The rearrangement joins TRBV30 to TRBJ1-1; 7 positions match TRBD1. Germline CDR1 and CDR2: GTSNPN and SVGIG (reference sequence). V was clipped by 5 bases and J by 0 bases; unmatched bases: 6. The CDR3 length is 14 residues. The CDR3 region has the DNA TGTGCCTGGGGGGACAGAGGATTGAACACTGAAGCTTTCTTT. Translation gives CAWGDRGLNTEAFF. The whole variable domain, remainder taken from reference TRBV30 and TRBJ1-1, is SQTIHQWPATLVQPVGSPLSLECTVEGTSNPNLYWYRQAAGRGLQLLFYSVGIGQISSEVPQNLSASRPQDRQFILSSKKLLLSDSGFYLCAWGDRGLNTEAFFGQGTRLTVV.

This clone was detected only a few times. This chain connects TRBV10-2 to TRBJ2-2; weak D call: TRBD2 (5 bases). V dropped 6 bases and J dropped 7 bases, with 6 bases sitting between them. CDR3 length: 11 amino acids. Germline V gene lookup returns CDR1 WSHSY and CDR2 SAAADI. In DNA form, the CDR3 reads TGCGCCAGCAGCGGAGGCGGGGAGCTGTTTTTT. This codes for CASSGGGELFF.

The rearrangement links TRBV28 to TRBJ1-2; 7 bases fit TRBD1. Trimming removed 1 base from V and 5 bases from J; junction bases left unmatched: 10. Germline CDR1 and CDR2: MDHEN and SYDVKM. This CDR3 spans 16 amino acids. CDR3 bases: TGTGCCAGCAGTTTATCTGGAGGGGGCGCGTTGTATGGCTACACCTTC. Its protein is CASSLSGGGALYGYTF.

This sequence joins TRBV12-5 and TRBJ1-1; 7 nucleotides line up with TRBD1. Germline values: CDR1 LGHNT, CDR2 FRNRAP. V trimming: 5 bases; J trimming: 3 bases; junction bases outside the gene matches: 6. The CDR3 sequence is 14 residues long. CDR3 sequence: CASGVTGVDTEAFF. The CDR3 bases are TGTGCTAGTGGTGTAACAGGGGTGGACACTGAAGCTTTCTTT. Complete variable domain (other parts from reference TRBV12-5 and TRBJ1-1): DARVTQTPRHKVTEMGQEVTMRCQPILGHNTVFWYRQTMMQGLELLAYFRNRAPLDDSGMPKDRFSAEMPDATLATLKIQPSEPRDSAVYFCASGVTGVDTEAFFGQGTRLTVV.

This clone has a handful of counts. CDR3 nucleotides: TGTGCCAGCAGTAGACAGGGTGCCACCGGGGAGCTGTTTTTT. Translation gives CASSRQGATGELFF. This chain links TRBV6-5 with TRBJ2-2; 7 positions match TRBD1. Germline CDR1 is MNHEY and CDR2 is SVGAGI. The CDR3 consists of 14 residues. The trim removed 5 bases at V and 4 bases at J, leaving 4 bases unmatched.

The rearrangement links TRBV6-5 to TRBJ2-1; 9 positions agree with TRBD2. Germline trimming cut 4 bases from V and 5 bases from J; bases unmatched to any gene: 9. The CDR3 spans 16 residues. The germline V gene encodes CDR1 MNHEY and CDR2 SVGAGI. CDR3 bases: TGTGCCAGCAGTTTCTTGACTAGCGGAATAAACAATGAGCAGTTCTTC. It specifies CASSFLTSGINNEQFF.

The rearrangement joins TRBV28 to TRBJ2-7; D possibly corresponds to TRBD2 (6 bases). The germline CDR1 and CDR2 sequences are MDHEN and SYDVKM. Trimming cost V 8 bases and J 2 bases, with 19 bases left between them. This CDR3 spans 15 amino acids. The CDR3 spells CASGLAGQGAYEQYF. CDR3 in DNA: TGTGCCAGCGGGCTTGCGGGGCAGGGCGCCTACGAGCAGTACTTC.

CDR3 sequence: CASSLGRRGPEQYF. For the CDR3, the DNA is TGTGCCAGCAGTTTAGGCCGAAGAGGGCCCGAGCAGTACTTC. This chain links TRBV27 with TRBJ2-7; perhaps TRBD2 as D (5 bases). V lost 2 bases and J lost 6, with 14 bases in between. Germline V gives CDR1 MNHEY, CDR2 SMNVEV (reference sequence). There are 14 residues in the CDR3.

This chain joins TRBV7-2 and TRBJ1-2, with TRBD1 identical over 7 bases. Germline V lookup: CDR1 SGHTA, CDR2 FQGNSA. Germline trimming cut 4 bases from V and 7 bases from J; bases unmatched to any gene: 6. The CDR3 contains 13 residues. The CDR3 region has the DNA TGTGCCAGCAGCTCAACAGGGGTGGGTGGCTACACCTTC. Translated: CASSSTGVGGYTF.

This chain joins TRBV6-5 and TRBJ1-1; D call uncertain. The germline CDR1 and CDR2 sequences are MNHEY and SVGAGI. The ends were cut back, 5 bases at V and 0 bases at J, with 7 bases in the middle. The CDR3 has 13 residues. CDR3 in DNA: TGTGCCAGCAGTCTTGACTTGAACACTGAAGCTTTCTTT. This gives the protein CASSLDLNTEAFF.

The chain joins TRBV19 to TRBJ1-2; D perhaps matches TRBD1 (5 bases). Trimming took 4 bases from V and 4 from J, leaving 13 bases between them. The CDR3 runs to 14 residues. Per the germline V gene, CDR1 is LNHDA and CDR2 is SQIVND (reference sequence). The CDR3 bases are TGTGCCAGTAGTACCCCGACGGGACTCTATGGCTACACCTTC. This gives the protein CASSTPTGLYGYTF. Looking up the rest from reference TRBV19 and TRBJ1-2 gives the full variable domain: DGGITQSPKYLFRKEGQNVTLSCEQNLNHDAMYWYRQDPGQGLRLIYYSQIVNDFQKGDIAEGYSVSREKKESFPLTVTSAQKNPTAFYLCASSTPTGLYGYTFGSGTRLTVV.

This sequence joins TRBV30 and TRBJ1-4; possible D gene TRBD1, 5 bases. The CDR3 sequence is 17 residues long. V was pared by 1 base and J by 8 bases, with 23 bases between. Germline CDR1 GTSNPN, CDR2 SVGIG (reference sequence). The CDR3 sequence: CAWSGRPGAAFWEKLFF. The CDR3 bases are TGTGCCTGGAGTGGCCGACCTGGGGCCGCTTTTTGGGAAAAACTGTTTTTT.

The chain employs TRBV5-5 and TRBJ1-1; D gene unclear. V dropped 4 bases and J dropped 1 base, with 11 bases sitting between them. CDR1 is SGHKS, CDR2 YYEKEE, per germline (reference sequence). The CDR3 is 14 residues long. CDR3 residues: CASSQAIGNTEAFF. The CDR3 DNA is TGTGCCAGCAGCCAGGCAATCGGGAACACTGAAGCTTTCTTT.

The chain is built from TRBV6-1 and TRBJ1-5; 11 bases align to TRBD1. There are 13 residues in the CDR3. The V gene's germline CDR1 is MNHNS and CDR2 SASEGT. V shed 11 bases and J 7 bases; nucleotides not matched to a gene: 7. The CDR3 region has the DNA TGTGCCGGGGGACAGGGGGATTCACAGCCCCAGCATTTT. Its protein is CAGGQGDSQPQHF.

The rearrangement uses TRBV30 and TRBJ1-6; the D gene is possibly TRBD1 (5 bases). With 0 bases removed from V and 3 bases from J, the gap between germline ends came to 12 bases. Germline CDR1 is GTSNPN and CDR2 is SVGIG (reference sequence). CDR3 length equals 16 residues. The CDR3 DNA reads TGTGCCTGGAGTGTTGCGTGGGGCAGCTATAATTCACCCCTCCACTTT. This gives the protein CAWSVAWGSYNSPLHF.

This chain links TRBV5-1 with TRBJ1-4, with D maybe TRBD1 (6 bases). The CDR3 runs 15 residues. V gave up 4 bases and J gave up 2 bases, with 12 bases separating them. The V gene's germline CDR1 is SGHRS and CDR2 YFSETQ. CDR3 amino acids: CASSIGQTTNEKLFF. The CDR3 bases are TGCGCCAGCAGCATAGGACAGACTACTAATGAAAAACTGTTTTTT.

The chain has TRBV11-1 and TRBJ1-2, with 12 bases that match TRBD1. CDR1 SGHAT and CDR2 FQDESV come from the germline V gene (reference sequence). The CDR3 spans 14 residues. V lost 5 bases to trimming and J lost 4 bases; unmatched junction nucleotides: 2. CDR3 protein: CASSPGQGAYGYTF. The CDR3 DNA follows: TGTGCCAGCAGCCCGGGACAGGGGGCCTATGGCTACACCTTC.

This chain connects TRBV28 to TRBJ2-7; 7 bases are a match to TRBD2. V was clipped by 6 bases and J by 2 bases; unmatched bases: 7. The CDR3 loop spans 14 amino acids. Germline V gene sequence: CDR1 MDHEN, CDR2 SYDVKM. The CDR3 bases are TGTGCCAGCAGGTCACGGGGGGAGCCCTACGAGCAGTACTTC. Protein sequence: CASRSRGEPYEQYF.

The chain has TRBV30 and TRBJ1-4, with D possibly being TRBD1 (5 bases). Germline assignment: CDR1 GTSNPN and CDR2 SVGIG (reference sequence). The CDR3 length is 15 residues. V was trimmed by 0 bases and J by 10 bases, leaving 18 bases between them. The CDR3 nucleotides are TGTGCCTGGAGTGTAAATTCTGGGGGACTTGGAAAACTGTTTTTT. Its translation: CAWSVNSGGLGKLFF.

This sequence joins TRBV4-3 and TRBJ2-1; D unclear. Trimming stripped 0 bases from V and 3 bases from J, with 9 bases between. Germline CDR1 and CDR2: LGHNA and YSLEER. The CDR3 runs 15 residues. DNA for the CDR3: TGCGCCAGCAGCCAAGATCTCGCAGTCTACAATGAGCAGTTCTTC. Its translation: CASSQDLAVYNEQFF.

V gene TRBV10-2 combines with J gene TRBJ2-7; the D gene is possibly TRBD2 (6 bases). Germline CDR1 and CDR2: WSHSY and SAAADI. Trimming removed 4 bases from V and 7 bases from J, with 11 bases in between. This CDR3 region has 12 residues. CDR3 region: CASSVSGREQYF. The DNA of the CDR3 is TGCGCCAGCAGTGTCTCGGGGAGGGAGCAGTACTTC.

This clone appeared once. J is TRBJ2-3 and V is TRBV11-2; 13 bases are a match to TRBD2. Trimming at V came to 6 bases and at J to 5 bases, leaving 5 bases not matched to a gene. Germline V gene lookup returns CDR1 SGHAT and CDR2 FQNNGV. The CDR3 is 15 amino acids. In nucleotides, the CDR3 is TGTGCCAGCAGGGGGACTAGCGGGAAGGTAGATACGCAGTATTTT. It is translated as CASRGTSGKVDTQYF.

The chain employs TRBV5-1 and TRBJ2-7, with TRBD1 matching 10 bases. Germline V lookup: CDR1 SGHRS, CDR2 YFSETQ. This CDR3 is 13 amino acids long. After removal of 3 bases from V and 3 bases from J, the junction contained 0 bases not matched to a gene. The CDR3 DNA reads TGCGCCAGCAGCTGGGACAGGGGCTACGAGCAGTACTTC. Translation: CASSWDRGYEQYF. Looking up the rest from reference TRBV5-1 and TRBJ2-7 gives the full variable domain: KAGVTQTPRYLIKTRGQQVTLSCSPISGHRSVSWYQQTPGQGLQFLFEYFSETQRNKGNFPGRFSGRQFSNSRSEMNVSTLELGDSALYLCASSWDRGYEQYFGPGTRLTVT.